This TCR beta chain comes out of a study of blood T cell repertoires in COVID-19. Germline-derived CDR1 and CDR2 are SGHVS and FQNEAQ. The ends were cut back, 2 bases at V and 9 bases at J, with 20 bases in the middle. This CDR3 contains 17 residues. Assay used: immunoSEQ multiplex PCR; TCRdb lists only in-frame clones, some missing. The table lists 95,000 to 110,000 clones, about four fifths of them singletons. The receptor was isolated from a man in his 60s with acute or convalescent COVID-19. The sequenced material came from peripheral blood. This chain uses TRBV7-8 with TRBJ1-6; unclear D gene. The CDR3 is CASSLNSAPLAGSPLHF. The CDR3 DNA reads TGTGCCAGCAGCTTAAATAGCGCCCCCTTGGCGGGTTCACCCCTCCACTTT.